This entry lists 17 T cell receptor beta chains sequenced from one sample in a study of T cell responses to AZD1222 COVID-19 vaccine (dated by TCRdb to about 2021). Library creation used the immunoSEQ multiplex PCR assay. The source is immuneACCESS, and TCRdb retained only in-frame sequences with V and J called. Part of the clones is not carried over; for the studies checked, unresolved V genes explain less than half of this, and the remainder is unexplained. The sample table contains around 83,000 clones; only one count was recorded for 70% to 90% of them. The ten largest clones take up 19% of the sample. In light of the paper, this sample's time point label describes: baseline before first vaccination. The specimen comprised peripheral blood, sampled on day 0 of AZD1222 vaccination. The receptor set was obtained from an adult in good health.

The V call is TRBV6-4, the J call TRBJ2-6; unclear D gene. Trimming removed 3 bases at V and 4 bases at J, with 7 bases between. This CDR3 spans 14 amino acids. Germline V gives CDR1 MRHNA, CDR2 SNTAGT. CDR3 sequence reads: CASSERAGANVLTF. CDR3 nucleotides: TGTGCCAGCAGTGAAAGGGCCGGGGCCAACGTCCTGACTTTC.

The chain has TRBV5-6 and TRBJ1-1; D is uncertain. This CDR3 is 13 amino acids long. Trimming removed 3 bases from V and 3 bases from J, with 9 bases in between. CDR1 is SGHDT and CDR2 is YYEEEE in the germline V gene. The CDR3 DNA reads as TGTGCCAGCAGCTCCGGGAAGGACACTGAAGCTTTCTTT. Protein sequence: CASSSGKDTEAFF.

The V call is TRBV28, the J call TRBJ2-3; D not certain. CDR1 is MDHEN, CDR2 SYDVKM, per germline. This CDR3 has 12 amino acids. V lost 4 bases and J 8 bases, leaving 10 bases between the germline ends. CDR3 residues: CASSSIVGTQYF. CDR3 DNA sequence: TGTGCCAGCAGTTCTATAGTCGGTACGCAGTATTTT.

The chain uses TRBV7-2 and TRBJ1-4; a possible D gene is TRBD1 (6 bases). The CDR3 loop spans 14 amino acids. V was shortened by 2 bases and J by 7 bases, with 11 bases between the two germline ends. Germline V gives CDR1 SGHTA, CDR2 FQGNSA. CDR3 sequence: CASSLWGAGEKLFF. The CDR3 DNA is TGTGCCAGCAGCTTATGGGGGGCGGGTGAAAAACTGTTTTTT.

The rearrangement links TRBV2 to TRBJ1-1; D is ambiguous. CDR3 length: 14 residues. V was clipped by 6 bases and J by 0 bases, with 11 bases between them. The germline V gene has CDR1 SNHLY and CDR2 FYNNEI. The CDR3 region is CASRATFMNTEAFF. CDR3 nucleotides: TGTGCCAGCAGGGCAACATTTATGAACACTGAAGCTTTCTTT.

The chain uses TRBV25-1 and TRBJ2-3; 9 nucleotides agree with TRBD2. CDR1 and CDR2 (germline): MGHDK, SYGVNS. Trimming took 3 bases from V and 3 from J; bases not matched to a gene: 4. The CDR3 totals 15 residues. The CDR3 bases are TGTGCCAGCAGTGACGGCGGGGGGGCGACAGATACGCAGTATTTT. It translates to CASSDGGGATDTQYF.

The chain combines TRBV4-3 with TRBJ1-4, with D unresolved. CDR3 size: 12 residues. The V and J ends lost 5 bases and 7 bases respectively, with 8 bases between them. Per germline, CDR1 LGHNA and CDR2 YSLEER. The CDR3 loop reads CASSAVREKLFF. The CDR3 DNA reads as TGCGCCAGCAGCGCGGTCCGTGAAAAACTGTTTTTT.

The rearrangement uses TRBV7-9 and TRBJ2-5; 7 nucleotides agree with TRBD1. Germline V gene sequence: CDR1 SEHNR, CDR2 FQNEAQ (reference sequence). J lost 2 bases, V lost 7 bases, and 10 bases had no gene match. The CDR3 totals 15 residues. The CDR3 DNA reads as TGTGCCAGCACCGAAGGGGGCAGGCCTCAAGAGACCCAGTACTTC. Translation: CASTEGGRPQETQYF.

V usage is TRBV7-2 and J usage is TRBJ1-3, with D maybe TRBD1 (6 bases). V was trimmed by 5 bases and J by 4 bases, leaving 18 bases between them. The CDR3 runs 16 residues. Germline V gene lookup returns CDR1 SGHTA and CDR2 FQGNSA. In DNA form, the CDR3 reads TGTGCCAGCAGCGTCACTGGCAGGGGAACCGGAAACACCATATATTTT. The encoded protein is CASSVTGRGTGNTIYF.

In this sample, this clone turned up once. J is TRBJ2-7 and V is TRBV6-1; D not resolved. Deletions cut 0 bases from V and 7 bases from J, with 10 bases between. This CDR3 spans 13 amino acids. Germline V gene data show CDR1 as MNHNS and CDR2 as SASEGT. The CDR3 loop is CASSEAGLGEQYF. The CDR3 DNA sequence: TGTGCCAGCAGTGAAGCGGGTTTGGGTGAGCAGTACTTC.

V gene TRBV4-2 combines with J gene TRBJ2-1; no reliable D call. Deletions cut 0 bases from V and 0 bases from J, with 9 bases between. This CDR3 is 16 amino acids long. From germline, CDR1 is LGHNA and CDR2 YNFKEQ. CDR3 in DNA: TGTGCCAGCAGCCAAGATACCCGGAGCTCCTACAATGAGCAGTTCTTC. This sequence encodes CASSQDTRSSYNEQFF.

This chain joins TRBV12-3 or TRBV12-4 and TRBJ1-2; the D gene is possibly TRBD1 (5 bases). With 2 bases removed from V and 4 bases from J, the gap between germline ends came to 8 bases. CDR3 length: 13 amino acids. The CDR3 is CASSLPGGYGYTF. As DNA, the CDR3 is TGTGCCAGCAGTTTACCTGGGGGCTATGGCTACACCTTC.

The chain employs TRBV29-1 and TRBJ2-7; D possibly matches TRBD1 or TRBD2 (6 bases each). Germline CDR1 and CDR2: SQVTM and ANQGSEA. The V end lost 2 bases, the J end lost 1 base, and 21 bases lay between the germline ends. The CDR3 spans 17 residues. The CDR3 nucleotides are TGCAGCGTTGAAAACACTAGAGGGGGGCCGATTTCCTACGAGCAGTACTTC. As protein: CSVENTRGGPISYEQYF.

The rearrangement uses TRBV11-2 and TRBJ1-6; D is undetermined. Germline V CDR1 and CDR2: SGHAT, FQNNGV. Trimming left V 2 bases short and J 6 bases short, with 5 bases between. CDR3 length: 13 residues. DNA for the CDR3: TGTGCCAGCAGCTTACACAGTAATTCACCCCTCCACTTT. It encodes CASSLHSNSPLHF.

This clone has only a few counts. The V call is TRBV7-9, the J call TRBJ1-2; D not certain. With 6 bases removed from V and 8 bases from J, the gap between germline ends came to 13 bases. The CDR3 contains 12 residues. Germline CDR1 SEHNR, CDR2 FQNEAQ (reference sequence). As DNA, the CDR3 is TGTGCCAGCAGTGGGGAGATTTACGGCTACACCTTC. Protein sequence: CASSGEIYGYTF. Complete variable domain (other parts from reference TRBV7-9 and TRBJ1-2): DTGVSQNPRHKITKRGQNVTFRCDPISEHNRLYWYRQTLGQGPEFLTYFQNEAQLEKSRLLSDRFSAERPKGSFSTLEIQRTEQGDSAMYLCASSGEIYGYTFGSGTRLTVV.

V usage is TRBV7-8 and J usage is TRBJ1-1; 8 nucleotides match TRBD1. The CDR3 loop spans 15 amino acids. Germline lookup yields CDR1 SGHVS and CDR2 FQNEAQ. The J segment lost 2 bases and the V segment lost 5 bases, leaving 7 bases of the junction unmatched. CDR3 nucleotide sequence: TGTGCCAGCAGCAAGGGACAGGCGATAAACACTGAAGCTTTCTTT. Amino acids: CASSKGQAINTEAFF.

The chain is built from TRBV6-6 and TRBJ1-6; D is unclear. Deletions cut 7 bases from V and 6 bases from J, with 4 bases between. From germline, CDR1 is MNHNY and CDR2 SVGAGI (reference sequence). This CDR3 region has 11 residues. CDR3 sequence: CASNRNSPLHF. The CDR3 region has the DNA TGTGCCAGCAATCGTAATTCACCCCTCCACTTT.